This entry describes one TCR beta chain. Trimming removed 4 bases from V and 2 bases from J, with 23 bases in between. Germline-derived CDR1 and CDR2 are SGHTS and YDEGEE. The CDR3 has 18 residues. The data stem from a study of blood T cell repertoires in COVID-19. The overall study: Sites in the United States, Italy and Spain provided acute and convalescent COVID-19 samples. T cells, B-cell-depleted T cells, or PBMCs supplied cDNA or gDNA.

Original methodology: The assay estimated nucleated cells by amplifying reference gene primers. Profiled with immunoSEQ multiplex PCR; TCRdb holds only in-frame clones, not every one. V and J calls and clone size come straight from that table; D and trimming were deduced from the DNA. Of roughly 70,000 clones detected, around 88% appear once; the ten largest clones hold approximately 6.8%. The specimen was peripheral blood. The chain uses TRBV5-8 and TRBJ2-3, with a tentative D call TRBD1 (6 bases). This receptor was taken from a woman in her 70s with acute or convalescent COVID-19. CDR3 protein: CASSLLIGQPSVTDTQYF. As DNA, the CDR3 is TGTGCCAGCAGCCTTTTAATCGGACAGCCGTCCGTCACAGATACGCAGTATTTT.